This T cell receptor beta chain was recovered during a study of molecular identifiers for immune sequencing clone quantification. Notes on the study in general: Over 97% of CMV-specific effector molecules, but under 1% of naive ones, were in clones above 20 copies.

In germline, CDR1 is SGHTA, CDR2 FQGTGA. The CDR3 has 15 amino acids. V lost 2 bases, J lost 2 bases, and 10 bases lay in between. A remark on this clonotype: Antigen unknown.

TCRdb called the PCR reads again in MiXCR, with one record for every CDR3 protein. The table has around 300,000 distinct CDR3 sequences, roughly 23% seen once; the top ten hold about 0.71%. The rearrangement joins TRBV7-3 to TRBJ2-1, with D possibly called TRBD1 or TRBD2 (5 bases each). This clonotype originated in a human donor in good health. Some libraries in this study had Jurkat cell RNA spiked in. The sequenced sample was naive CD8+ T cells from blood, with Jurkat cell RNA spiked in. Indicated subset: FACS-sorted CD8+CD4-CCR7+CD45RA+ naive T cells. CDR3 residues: CASSLLGDPYNEQFF. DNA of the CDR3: TGTGCCAGCAGCTTATTGGGGGACCCCTACAATGAGCAGTTCTTC.